The rows below give T cell receptor beta chains drawn from one sample of a study of blood T cell repertoires in COVID-19. TCRdb's copy holds only in-frame clones and misses some; the assay was immunoSEQ multiplex PCR. This table has under 130,000 clones, 70% to 90% appearing once. Sequencing was carried out using peripheral blood. The origin of the receptors is a man in his fifties or sixties in a cohort sampled during active COVID-19. CDR3s leave out the opening cysteine and the closing phenylalanine or tryptophan.

TRBV11-2	TRBJ2-3	ASSLLVGAGGDTQY
TRBV7-8	TRBJ2-2	ASSLLYRGELF
TRBV6-5	TRBJ2-5	ASRQGGETQY
TRBV10-2	TRBJ1-1	ASSGQGARNTEAF
TRBV2	TRBJ1-1	ASSYQVNTEAF
TRBV3-1/TRBV3-2	TRBJ1-2	ASSPQAHYGYT
TRBV7-8	TRBJ1-2	ASSLLLSDGYT
TRBV6-1	TRBJ2-7	ASSDRGPPGEQY
TRBV19	TRBJ1-3	ASSMVGDGNTIY
TRBV18	TRBJ2-1	ASSPPGGGAPEQF
TRBV6-6	TRBJ2-3	ASSYVSGGTDTQY
TRBV5-1	TRBJ2-5	ASSQGGRETQY
TRBV12-5	TRBJ1-1	ASGLVAGGEAF
TRBV27	TRBJ2-5	ASRRGGGQTQY
TRBV10-1	TRBJ2-2	ASSESRGGELF
TRBV19	TRBJ1-5	ANISNQPQH